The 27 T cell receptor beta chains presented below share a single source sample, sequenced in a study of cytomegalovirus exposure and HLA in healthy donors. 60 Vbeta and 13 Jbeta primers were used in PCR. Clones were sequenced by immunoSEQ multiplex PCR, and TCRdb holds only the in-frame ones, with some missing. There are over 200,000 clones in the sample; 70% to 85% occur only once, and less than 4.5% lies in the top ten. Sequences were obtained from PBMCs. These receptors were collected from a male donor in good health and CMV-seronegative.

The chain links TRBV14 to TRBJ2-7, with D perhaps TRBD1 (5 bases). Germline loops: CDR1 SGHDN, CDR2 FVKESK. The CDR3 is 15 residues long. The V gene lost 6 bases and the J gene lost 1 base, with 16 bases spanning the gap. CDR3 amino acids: CASSYKQVTSYEQYF. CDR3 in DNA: TGTGCCAGCAGTTATAAACAGGTTACATCCTACGAGCAGTACTTC. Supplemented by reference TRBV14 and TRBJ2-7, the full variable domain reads EAGVTQFPSHSVIEKGQTVTLRCDPISGHDNLYWYRRVMGKEIKFLLHFVKESKQDESGMPNNRFLAERTGGTYSTLKVQPAELEDSGVYFCASSYKQVTSYEQYFGPGTRLTVT.

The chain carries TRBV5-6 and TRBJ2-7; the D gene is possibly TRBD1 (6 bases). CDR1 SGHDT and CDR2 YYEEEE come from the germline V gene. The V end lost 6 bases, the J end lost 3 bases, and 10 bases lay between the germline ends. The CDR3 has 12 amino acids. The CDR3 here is CASKGELYEQYF. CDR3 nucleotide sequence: TGTGCCAGCAAGGGGGAACTCTACGAGCAGTACTTC.

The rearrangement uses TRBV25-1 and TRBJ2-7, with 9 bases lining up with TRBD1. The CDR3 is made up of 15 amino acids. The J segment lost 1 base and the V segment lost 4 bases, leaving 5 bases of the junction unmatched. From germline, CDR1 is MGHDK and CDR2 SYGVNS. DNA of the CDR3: TGTGCCAGCAGTGGGTCCGGGACAGGGTCCTACGAGCAGTACTTC. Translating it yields CASSGSGTGSYEQYF.

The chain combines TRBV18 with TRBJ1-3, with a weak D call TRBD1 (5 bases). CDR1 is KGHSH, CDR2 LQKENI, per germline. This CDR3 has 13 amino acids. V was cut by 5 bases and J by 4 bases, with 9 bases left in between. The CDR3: CASSGAEGNTIYF. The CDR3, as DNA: TGTGCCAGCTCAGGGGCGGAAGGAAACACCATATATTTT.

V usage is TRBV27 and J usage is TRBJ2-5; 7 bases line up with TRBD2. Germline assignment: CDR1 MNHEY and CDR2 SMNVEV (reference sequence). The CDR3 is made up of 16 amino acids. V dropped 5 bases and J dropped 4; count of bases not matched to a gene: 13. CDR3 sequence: CASSLASGGVGETQYF. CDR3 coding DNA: TGTGCCAGCAGTCTAGCCTCTGGGGGGGTGGGAGAGACCCAGTACTTC.

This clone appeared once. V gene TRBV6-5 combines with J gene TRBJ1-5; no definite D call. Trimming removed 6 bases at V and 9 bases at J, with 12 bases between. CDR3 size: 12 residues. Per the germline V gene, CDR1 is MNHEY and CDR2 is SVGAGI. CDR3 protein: CASRQSALPQHF. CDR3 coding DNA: TGTGCCAGCAGACAGTCTGCTCTGCCCCAGCATTTT.

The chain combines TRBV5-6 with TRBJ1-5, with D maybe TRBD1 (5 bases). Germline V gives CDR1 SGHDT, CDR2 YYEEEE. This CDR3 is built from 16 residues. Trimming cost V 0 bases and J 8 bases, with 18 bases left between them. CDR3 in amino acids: CASSLGPGGGDKPQHF. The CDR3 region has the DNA TGTGCCAGCAGCTTGGGGCCGGGAGGAGGGGATAAGCCCCAGCATTTT.

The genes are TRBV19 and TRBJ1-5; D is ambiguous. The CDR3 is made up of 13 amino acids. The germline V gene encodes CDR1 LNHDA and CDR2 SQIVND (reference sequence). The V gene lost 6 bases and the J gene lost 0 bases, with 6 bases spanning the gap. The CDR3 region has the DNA TGTGCCAGTAGCGACTATAGCAATCAGCCCCAGCATTTT. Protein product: CASSDYSNQPQHF.

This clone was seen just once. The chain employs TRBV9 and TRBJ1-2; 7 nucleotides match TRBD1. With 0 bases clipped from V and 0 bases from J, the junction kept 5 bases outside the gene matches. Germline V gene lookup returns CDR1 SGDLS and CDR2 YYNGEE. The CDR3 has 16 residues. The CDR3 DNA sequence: TGTGCCAGCAGCGTAGACGGGACAGATTCTAACTATGGCTACACCTTC. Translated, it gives CASSVDGTDSNYGYTF.

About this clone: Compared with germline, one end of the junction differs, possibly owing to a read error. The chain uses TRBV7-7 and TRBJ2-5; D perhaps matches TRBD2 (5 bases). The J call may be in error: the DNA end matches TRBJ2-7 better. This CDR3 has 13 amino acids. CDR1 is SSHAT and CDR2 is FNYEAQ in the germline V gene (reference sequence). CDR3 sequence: CASSLGWEYEQYF. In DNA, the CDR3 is TGTGCTAGCAGCTTAGGTTGGGAGTACGAGCAGTACTTC.

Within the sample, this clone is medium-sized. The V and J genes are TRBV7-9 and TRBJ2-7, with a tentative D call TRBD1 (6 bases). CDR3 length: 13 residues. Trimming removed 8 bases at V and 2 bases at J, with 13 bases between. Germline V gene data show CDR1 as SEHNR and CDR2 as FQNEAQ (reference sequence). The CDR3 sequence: CASWSDSTYEQYF. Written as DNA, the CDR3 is TGTGCCAGCTGGTCGGACAGCACCTACGAGCAGTACTTC.

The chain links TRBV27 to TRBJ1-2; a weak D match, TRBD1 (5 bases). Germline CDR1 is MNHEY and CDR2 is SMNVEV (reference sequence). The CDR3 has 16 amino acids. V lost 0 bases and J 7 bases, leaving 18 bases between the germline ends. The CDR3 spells CASSLSGGGSVGGYTF. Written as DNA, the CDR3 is TGTGCCAGCAGTTTATCGGGGGGGGGATCCGTGGGTGGCTACACCTTC.

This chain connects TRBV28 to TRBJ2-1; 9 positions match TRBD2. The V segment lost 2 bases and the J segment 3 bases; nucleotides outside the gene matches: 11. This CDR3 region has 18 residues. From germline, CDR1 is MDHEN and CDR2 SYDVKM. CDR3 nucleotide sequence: TGTGCCAGCAGTTTAATGGCGGGAGGGCCCTTTAGCTACAATGAGCAGTTCTTC. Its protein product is CASSLMAGGPFSYNEQFF. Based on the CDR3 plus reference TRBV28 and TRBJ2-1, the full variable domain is DVKVTQSSRYLVKRTGEKVFLECVQDMDHENMFWYRQDPGLGLRLIYFSYDVKMKEKGDIPEGYSVSREKKERFSLILESASTNQTSMYLCASSLMAGGPFSYNEQFFGPGTRLTVL.

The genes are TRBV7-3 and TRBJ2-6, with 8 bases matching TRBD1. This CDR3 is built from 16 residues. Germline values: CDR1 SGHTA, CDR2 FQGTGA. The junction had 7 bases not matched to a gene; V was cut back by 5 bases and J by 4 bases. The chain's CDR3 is CASSLDRGGGANVLTF. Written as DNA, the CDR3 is TGTGCCAGCAGCCTCGACAGGGGAGGAGGGGCCAACGTCCTGACTTTC.

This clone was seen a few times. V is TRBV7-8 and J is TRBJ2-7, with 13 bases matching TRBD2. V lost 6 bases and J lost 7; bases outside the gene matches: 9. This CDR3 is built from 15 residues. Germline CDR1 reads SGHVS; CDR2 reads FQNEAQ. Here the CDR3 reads CASRGTSGRAFEQYF. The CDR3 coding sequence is TGTGCCAGCAGAGGTACTAGCGGGAGGGCTTTTGAGCAGTACTTC.

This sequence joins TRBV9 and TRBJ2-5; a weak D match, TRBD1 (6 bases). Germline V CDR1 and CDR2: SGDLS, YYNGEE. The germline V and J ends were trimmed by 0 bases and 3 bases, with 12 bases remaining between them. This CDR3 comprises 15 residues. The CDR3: CASSVGQGIEETQYF. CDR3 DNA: TGTGCCAGCAGCGTAGGGCAGGGGATAGAAGAGACCCAGTACTTC.

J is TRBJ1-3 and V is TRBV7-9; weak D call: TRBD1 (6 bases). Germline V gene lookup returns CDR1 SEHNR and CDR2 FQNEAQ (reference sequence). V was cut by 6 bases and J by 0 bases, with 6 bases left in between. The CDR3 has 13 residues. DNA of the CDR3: TGTGCCAGCAGACAGGGCTCTGGAAACACCATATATTTT. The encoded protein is CASRQGSGNTIYF.

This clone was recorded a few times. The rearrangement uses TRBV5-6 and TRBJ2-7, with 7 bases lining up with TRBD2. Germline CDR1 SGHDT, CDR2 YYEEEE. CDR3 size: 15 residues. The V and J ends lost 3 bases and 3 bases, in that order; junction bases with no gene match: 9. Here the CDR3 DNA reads TGTGCCAGCAGCTCCAGGACTAGGTCTATCTACGAGCAGTACTTC. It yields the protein CASSSRTRSIYEQYF.

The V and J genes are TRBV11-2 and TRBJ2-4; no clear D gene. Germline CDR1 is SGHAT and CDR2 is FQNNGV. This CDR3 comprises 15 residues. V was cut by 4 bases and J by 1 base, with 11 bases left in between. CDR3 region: CASSSLRLAKNIQYF. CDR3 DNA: TGTGCCAGCAGCTCCCTGCGCCTGGCCAAAAACATTCAGTACTTC. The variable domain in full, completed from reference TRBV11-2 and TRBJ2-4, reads EAGVAQSPRYKIIEKRQSVAFWCNPISGHATLYWYQQILGQGPKLLIQFQNNGVVDDSQLPKDRFSAERLKGVDSTLKIQPAKLEDSAVYLCASSSLRLAKNIQYFGAGTRLSVL.

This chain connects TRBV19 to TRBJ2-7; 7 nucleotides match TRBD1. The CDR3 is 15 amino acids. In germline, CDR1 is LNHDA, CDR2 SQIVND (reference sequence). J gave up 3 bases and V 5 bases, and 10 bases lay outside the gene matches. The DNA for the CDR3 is TGTGCCAGTAGTCTCTTCGGACAGGCTGGCTACGAGCAGTACTTC. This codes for CASSLFGQAGYEQYF.

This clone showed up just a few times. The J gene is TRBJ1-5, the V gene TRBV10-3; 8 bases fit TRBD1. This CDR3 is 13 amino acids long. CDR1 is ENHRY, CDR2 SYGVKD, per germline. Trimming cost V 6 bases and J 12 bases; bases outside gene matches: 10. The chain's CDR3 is CAISDLIQGDQHF. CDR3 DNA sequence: TGTGCCATCAGCGACCTAATACAGGGGGACCAGCATTTT.

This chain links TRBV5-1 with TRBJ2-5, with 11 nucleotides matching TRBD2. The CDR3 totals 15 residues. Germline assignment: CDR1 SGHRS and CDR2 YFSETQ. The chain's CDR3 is CFRGPGLAVQETQYF. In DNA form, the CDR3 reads TGCTTCCGGGGTCCGGGACTAGCGGTCCAAGAGACCCAGTACTTC.

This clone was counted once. CDR3 in DNA: TGTGCCAGCAGCTTGGCGACAGGACCTAATGAAAAACTGTTTTTT. It specifies CASSLATGPNEKLFF. The chain is built from TRBV7-6 and TRBJ1-4, with D possibly matching TRBD1 (6 bases). V gave up 3 bases and J gave up 3 bases, with 11 bases separating them. The CDR3 contains 15 residues. Looked up from germline, CDR1 is SGHVS and CDR2 is FNYEAQ. The variable domain in full, completed from reference TRBV7-6 and TRBJ1-4, reads GAGVSQSPRYKVTKRGQDVALRCDPISGHVSLYWYRQALGQGPEFLTYFNYEAQQDKSGLPNDRFSAERPEGSISTLTIQRTEQRDSAMYRCASSLATGPNEKLFFGSGTQLSVL.

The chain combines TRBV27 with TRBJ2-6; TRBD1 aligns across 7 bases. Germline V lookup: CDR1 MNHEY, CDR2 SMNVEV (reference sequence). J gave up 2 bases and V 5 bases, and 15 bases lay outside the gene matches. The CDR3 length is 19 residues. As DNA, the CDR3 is TGTGCCAGCAGTCTCAACTCCGGGACAGTCCCTCCTGGGGCCAACGTCCTGACTTTC. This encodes CASSLNSGTVPPGANVLTF.

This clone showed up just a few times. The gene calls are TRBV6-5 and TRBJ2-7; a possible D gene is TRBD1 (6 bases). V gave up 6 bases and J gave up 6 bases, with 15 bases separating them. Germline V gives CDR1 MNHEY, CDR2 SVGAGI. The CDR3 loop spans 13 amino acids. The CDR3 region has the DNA TGTGCCAGCAGCTCAGGGGTAGTTGGCGAGCAGTACTTC. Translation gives CASSSGVVGEQYF.

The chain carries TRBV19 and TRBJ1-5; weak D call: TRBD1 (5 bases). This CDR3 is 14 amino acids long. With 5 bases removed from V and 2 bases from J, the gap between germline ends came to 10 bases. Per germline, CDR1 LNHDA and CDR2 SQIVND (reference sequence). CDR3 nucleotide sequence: TGTGCCAGTAGTGTCCAAGGGGGCAATCAGCCCCAGCATTTT. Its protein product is CASSVQGGNQPQHF.

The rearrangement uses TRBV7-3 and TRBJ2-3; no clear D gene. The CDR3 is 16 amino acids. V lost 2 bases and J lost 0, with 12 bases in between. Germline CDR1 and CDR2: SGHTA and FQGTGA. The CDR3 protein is CASSLLPGSSTDTQYF. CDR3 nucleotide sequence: TGTGCCAGCAGCTTACTCCCCGGGTCGAGCACAGATACGCAGTATTTT.